These T cell receptor beta chains were read from a single sample in a study of intratumoral heterogeneity in liver cancer. The data were produced by immunoSEQ multiplex PCR, yet TCRdb's version contains in-frame clones alone and is incomplete. The data show thousands of clones, around 68% seen once. Specimen: tumor-adjacent normal tissue, collected before any cancer treatment. These receptor sequences come from a man between 65 and 85 years old with hepatocellular carcinoma. Each CDR3 is given with its conserved first and last residue. The D gene is left open where the match is weak. Part of the rows lack a size; the others show once, few, many or a class for expanded clones.

TRBJ1-4,.,TRBV7-6,.,CASSSRPSLNEKLFF,TGTGCCAGCAGCTCGCGACCGTCCCTTAATGAAAAACTGTTTTTT
TRBJ2-5,.,TRBV5-5,.,CASSLGGYAETQYF,TGTGCCAGCAGCTTGGGGGGGTACGCTGAGACCCAGTACTTC
TRBJ2-2,.,TRBV7-9,medium-sized,CASSTTGTTNTGELFF,TGTGCCAGCAGCACAACCGGGACAACGAACACCGGGGAGCTGTTTTTT
TRBJ2-2,.,TRBV4-1,few,CASSPPSGELFF,TGCGCCAGCAGCCCCCCGTCGGGGGAGCTGTTTTTT
TRBJ1-5,.,TRBV30,.,CAWSVPGGARSNQPQHF,TGTGCCTGGAGTGTACCGGGGGGGGCAAGGAGCAATCAGCCCCAGCATTTT
TRBJ2-3,.,TRBV7-6,once,CASSSPWDTGRDTQYF,TGTGCCAGCAGCTCCCCTTGGGACACGGGCAGGGATACGCAGTATTTT
TRBJ2-2,.,TRBV19,.,CASRSRANTGELFF,TGTGCCAGTAGGTCCAGGGCGAACACCGGGGAGCTGTTTTTT
TRBJ1-2,.,TRBV6-4,.,CASSYSRDSNYGYTF,TGTGCCAGCAGTTATTCCAGGGATTCGAACTATGGCTACACCTTC
TRBJ2-7,.,TRBV3-1/TRBV3-2,.,CASSQWGEGVGEQYF,TGTGCCAGCAGCCAATGGGGGGAGGGGGTGGGCGAGCAGTACTTC
TRBJ2-7,.,TRBV5-1,few,CASSSDIAYEQYF,TGCGCCAGCAGCTCGGACATCGCCTACGAGCAGTACTTC
TRBJ2-1,.,TRBV28,.,CASSRNLEQFF,TGTGCCAGCAGCCGCAACTTAGAGCAGTTCTTC
TRBJ1-3,.,TRBV4-2,.,CASIGRGGNTIYF,TGTGCCAGCATAGGGAGGGGTGGAAACACCATATATTTT
TRBJ2-3,.,TRBV27,medium-sized,CASSSPHSTDTQYF,TGTGCCAGCAGTTCACCCCATAGCACAGATACGCAGTATTTT
TRBJ1-1,.,TRBV28,once,CASSWGENTEAFF,TGTGCCAGCAGTTGGGGAGAAAACACTGAAGCTTTCTTT
TRBJ2-1,TRBD2,TRBV27,.,CASSFGSSGGIGQFF,TGTGCCAGCAGTTTCGGAAGTAGCGGGGGGATTGGGCAGTTCTTC
TRBJ1-1,.,TRBV4-3,.,CASSTGLGTEAFF,TGCGCCAGCAGCACGGGGCTGGGCACTGAAGCTTTCTTT
TRBJ2-1,.,TRBV5-1,.,CASSLERVGNEQFF,TGCGCCAGCAGCTTGGAAAGGGTTGGCAATGAGCAGTTCTTC
TRBJ2-1,.,TRBV30,.,CAWSYPPYNEQFF,TGTGCCTGGAGTTATCCCCCCTACAATGAGCAGTTCTTC
TRBJ1-2,TRBD1,TRBV6-5,.,CATLGQGGGYTF,TGTGCCACCCTTGGACAGGGAGGTGGCTACACCTTC
TRBJ2-1,TRBD1,TRBV5-5,few,CASSQGQLSYNEQFF,TGTGCCAGCAGCCAGGGACAGCTCTCCTACAATGAGCAGTTCTTC
TRBJ2-3,.,TRBV29-1,.,CSADPRQGGTDTQYF,TGCAGCGCGGACCCTCGGCAAGGGGGCACAGATACGCAGTATTTT
TRBJ2-1,.,TRBV20-1,.,CSASTGTSYNEQFF,TGCAGTGCTAGTACGGGGACCTCCTACAATGAGCAGTTCTTC
TRBJ2-5,.,TRBV5-1,.,CASSPAGTEETQYF,TGCGCCAGCAGCCCGGCGGGGACAGAAGAGACCCAGTACTTC
TRBJ1-1,TRBD1,TRBV28,.,CASNLRQGWGTEAFF,TGTGCCAGCAACTTACGACAGGGCTGGGGCACTGAAGCTTTCTTT
TRBJ2-6,.,TRBV6-5,.,CASSYGSGSGANVLTF,TGTGCCAGCAGTTACGGCTCGGGGAGCGGGGCCAACGTCCTGACTTTC
TRBJ2-6,.,TRBV4-2,few,CASSPGRASGANVLTF,TGTGCCAGCAGCCCCGGACGGGCCTCTGGGGCCAACGTCCTGACTTTC
TRBJ1-4,TRBD1,TRBV19,.,CASGQGAGGEKLFF,TGTGCCAGTGGACAGGGGGCAGGGGGTGAAAAACTGTTTTTT
TRBJ2-7,.,TRBV7-2,few,CASSFPQGYNEQYF,TGTGCCAGCAGCTTTCCCCAGGGATATAACGAGCAGTACTTC
TRBJ2-2,.,TRBV5-5,.,CASSRLGGTNTGELFF,TGTGCCAGCAGCCGTCTCGGCGGAACGAACACCGGGGAGCTGTTTTTT
TRBJ1-6,.,TRBV12-3/TRBV12-4,.,CASHREANSPLHF,TGTGCCAGTCACAGGGAAGCTAATTCACCCCTCCACTTT
TRBJ1-2,.,TRBV6-5,.,CASMRGGLLYGYTF,TGTGCCAGCATGAGGGGAGGGCTTCTCTATGGCTACACCTTC
TRBJ2-7,TRBD1,TRBV13,.,CASSHGTGEEQYF,TGTGCCAGCAGCCACGGGACAGGGGAAGAGCAGTACTTC
TRBJ2-5,TRBD2,TRBV30,.,CAWSATSGGALRTQYF,TGTGCCTGGAGTGCCACTAGCGGGGGGGCCTTGCGTACCCAGTACTTC